A selection of T cell receptor beta chains follows, all from one sample in a study of T cell changes during pregnancy in multiple sclerosis. The assay was immunoSEQ multiplex PCR, and TCRdb's table has in-frame clones only and misses some. The repertoire holds about 36,000 clones, with 88% as singletons. The sample was CD4+ T cells from peripheral blood mononuclear cells, taken in the first trimester of pregnancy. The receptors here all came from a female donor with multiple sclerosis, enrolled in a pregnancy study. Each CDR3 is given with its conserved first and last residue. Each record gives: CDR3 DNA, CDR3 protein, J gene, D gene, clone size, V gene. The D gene is left open where the match is weak. A row's size may be missing; if present it is once, few, many or a size class.

cdr3_nt: TGTGCCAGCAGCGTAGAACTAGCGGGAGGCCATGAGCAGTTCTTC
cdr3_aa: CASSVELAGGHEQFF
j_call: TRBJ2-1
d_call: TRBD2
clone_size: -
v_call: TRBV9

cdr3_nt: TGTGCCAGCAGCCCAGGGGGAGACAGGGACACTGAAGCTTTCTTT
cdr3_aa: CASSPGGDRDTEAFF
j_call: TRBJ1-1
d_call: TRBD1
clone_size: -
v_call: TRBV11-3

cdr3_nt: TGTGCCAGCAGCGTAGTTCCCGCGGAGAACACCGGGGAGCTGTTTTTT
cdr3_aa: CASSVVPAENTGELFF
j_call: TRBJ2-2
d_call: -
clone_size: -
v_call: TRBV9

cdr3_nt: TGTGCCAGCAGTGAATATCGTATGAACACCGGGGAGCTGTTTTTT
cdr3_aa: CASSEYRMNTGELFF
j_call: TRBJ2-2
d_call: -
clone_size: once
v_call: TRBV2

cdr3_nt: TGTGCCAGTAGTAGAGTAGGAGGGACAGCCTATGGCTACACCTTC
cdr3_aa: CASSRVGGTAYGYTF
j_call: TRBJ1-2
d_call: TRBD1
clone_size: -
v_call: TRBV19

cdr3_nt: TGTGCCAGCAGCCTGGTCGACAGGAAGGGGACTAGCGGGAACCGGGAGACCCAGTACTTC
cdr3_aa: CASSLVDRKGTSGNRETQYF
j_call: TRBJ2-5
d_call: TRBD2
clone_size: -
v_call: TRBV4-2

cdr3_nt: TGTGCCATCAGTGTGACTAGCGGGATCGGCTGGGACACCGGGGAGCTGTTTTTT
cdr3_aa: CAISVTSGIGWDTGELFF
j_call: TRBJ2-2
d_call: TRBD2
clone_size: -
v_call: TRBV10-3

cdr3_nt: TGTGCCAGCAGCCAAGATTCGGACAGGATCTACAATGAGCAGTTCTTC
cdr3_aa: CASSQDSDRIYNEQFF
j_call: TRBJ2-1
d_call: TRBD1
clone_size: -
v_call: TRBV14

cdr3_nt: TGTGCCAGCAGCCCCGGGACTAGCGGGGCCTACAGCACAGATACGCAGTATTTT
cdr3_aa: CASSPGTSGAYSTDTQYF
j_call: TRBJ2-3
d_call: TRBD2
clone_size: once
v_call: TRBV11-2

cdr3_nt: TGTGCCAGCAGCCTTCGGACTCACTACGAGCAGTACTTC
cdr3_aa: CASSLRTHYEQYF
j_call: TRBJ2-7
d_call: -
clone_size: -
v_call: TRBV6-5

cdr3_nt: TGCGCCAGCAGCTTTGGGACTAGCGGATTCAATGAGCAGTTCTTC
cdr3_aa: CASSFGTSGFNEQFF
j_call: TRBJ2-1
d_call: TRBD2
clone_size: -
v_call: TRBV5-1

cdr3_nt: TGCAGCGTTGTAGGAGGGAAGACCGGGGAGCTGTTTTTT
cdr3_aa: CSVVGGKTGELFF
j_call: TRBJ2-2
d_call: -
clone_size: -
v_call: TRBV29-1

cdr3_nt: TGCAGCGTTGCGGCAGGGGGGGAGACCCAGTACTTC
cdr3_aa: CSVAAGGETQYF
j_call: TRBJ2-5
d_call: -
clone_size: few
v_call: TRBV29-1

cdr3_nt: TGTGCCAGCAGTCCCGGACAGGTCCACGGGAAGCTGTTTTTT
cdr3_aa: CASSPGQVHGKLFF
j_call: TRBJ2-2
d_call: TRBD1
clone_size: -
v_call: TRBV27

cdr3_nt: TGTGCCAGCAGCTTAACGCCGGGGTACAATGAGCAGTTCTTC
cdr3_aa: CASSLTPGYNEQFF
j_call: TRBJ2-1
d_call: -
clone_size: once
v_call: TRBV7-3